This T cell receptor (beta chain) was captured by sequencing in a study of blood T cell repertoires in COVID-19 (dated by TCRdb to the early 2020s). With regard to the full study: The collaborator samples originated in the United States, Italy and Spain and spanned the acute and convalescent phases of COVID-19. The material from the prospective study consisted of cDNA or gDNA derived from T cells, B-cell-depleted T cells, or PBMCs. Deeply sampled blood TCRbeta repertoires from subjects exposed to, actively infected with, or recovered from COVID-19 were included in the dataset. The repertoires were released in a freely available public database intended as a resource for research on the immune response to SARS-CoV-2. Samples were obtained from the ongoing ImmuneRACE study (first 160 participants) and from roughly 1,300 subjects provided by 6 global collaborators. The sample metadata nearly always contained a de-identified subject ID, COVID-19 status, age in years and sex. Where available, HLA class I and class II types were taken from metadata supplied by the sample provider and were not determined by assay-based typing.

Summary of the overall study and its limitations: How much clinical and demographic metadata was included differed by source and by participant, and the metadata was provided uncurated.

TCRbeta CDR3 regions were amplified from genomic DNA using the immunoSEQ Assay, a bias-controlled multiplex PCR. In the authors' own workflow: Nucleated cell counts per sample were estimated from amplification of reference gene primers within the assay. Sequence reads were collapsed and filtered to measure the absolute abundance of every unique TCRbeta CDR3 rearrangement. For each sample, productive Simpson clonality was calculated as the square root of Simpson's diversity index over productive rearrangements. TCRdb holds this immuneACCESS table with in-frame rearrangements only. Some clones are missing; in checked studies, unresolved V genes explain under half, and the rest has no known cause. V, J and clone size derive from that table, while D and trimming were established from the DNA sequence. The sample records 35,000 to 50,000 clones, 91% of which are singletons. Of the sample, under 2.5% falls within the top ten clones.

In this sample, this clone turned up a few times. Its antigen remains unidentified. Qualities for individual bases were not recorded, and no much larger clone is one base off. Different DNA sequences within this sample yield the same CDR3. The collaborating institutions used their own protocols to collect whole blood in K2EDTA tubes. For TCRbeta analysis, collaborators shipped samples in one of three forms: frozen whole blood, isolated PBMCs, or DNA extracted from either of those sample types. Its CDR3 holds 14 amino acids, cysteine through phenylalanine. The kept DNA is CDR3 alone, 42 bases in frame from the first base. The germline V gene (reference sequence) gives CDR1 as MNHEY and CDR2 as SMNVEV. V was cut back by 5 bases and J by 2 bases, leaving a gap of 9 bases between them.

The source material was peripheral blood. The chain is encoded by TRBV27 joined to TRBJ2-2; TRBD2 could be the D gene, as 6 bases match. The sequence was collected from a man aged 50 to 59 with active COVID-19. The nucleotide sequence reads as follows: TGTGCCAGCAGTCCCGGGAGAAACACCGGGGAGCTGTTTTTT. Translated, this gives CASSPGRNTGELFF.